These 21 T cell receptor beta chains originate from one sample sequenced in a study of CD4 T cells in relation to SARS-CoV-2 and coronaviruses. Sequencing used immunoSEQ multiplex PCR; TCRdb keeps in-frame clones, though not all of them. The profile shows 60,000 to 85,000 clones, more than 80% of them singletons. The unexposed donors gave CD4+ T cells in about 2010-2019, prior to COVID-19. The material sequenced was naive CD4+ T cells from PBMCs. Subset reported: naive CD4+ T cells isolated by negative enrichment. These receptors were taken from a human donor in good health.

This chain joins TRBV14 and TRBJ1-1; the D gene is possibly TRBD1 (5 bases). The CDR3 is 15 amino acids. From germline, CDR1 is SGHDN and CDR2 FVKESK. Trimming removed 1 base from V and 4 bases from J, with 13 bases in between. The CDR3: CASSQVGVVGTEAFF. CDR3 bases: TGTGCCAGCAGCCAAGTGGGGGTGGTGGGCACTGAAGCTTTCTTT.

The chain recombines TRBV5-1 with TRBJ2-3; 8 bases line up with TRBD2. CDR3 length: 16 residues. CDR1 and CDR2 from the germline V gene are SGHRS and YFSETQ. J lost 8 bases, V lost 3 bases, and 14 bases had no gene match. The CDR3 DNA sequence: TGCGCCAGCAGCTCCCGGCCGGGGGGGGACCAGGGTACGCAGTATTTT. Amino acids: CASSSRPGGDQGTQYF.

The chain combines TRBV2 with TRBJ1-4; perhaps TRBD1 as D (5 bases). Germline CDR1 reads SNHLY; CDR2 reads FYNNEI. Trimming pared 6 bases from V and 7 bases from J, leaving 15 bases between. The CDR3 is made up of 14 amino acids. The CDR3 here is CASSATRGGEKLFF. CDR3 nucleotide sequence: TGTGCCAGCAGCGCTACCCGGGGGGGTGAAAAACTGTTTTTT.

This clone has just one count. This sequence joins TRBV5-4 and TRBJ1-4, with D perhaps TRBD1 (6 bases). The CDR3 is 15 residues long. V lost 0 bases to trimming and J lost 7 bases, with 13 bases between them. Germline values: CDR1 SGHNT, CDR2 YYREEE (reference sequence). The CDR3 bases are TGTGCCAGCAGCTTGGATGGGGGCACGGGTGAAAAACTGTTTTTT. The encoded protein is CASSLDGGTGEKLFF.

The chain employs TRBV29-1 and TRBJ1-2, with 7 bases aligning to TRBD1. V was clipped by 0 bases and J by 0 bases; unmatched bases: 1. CDR3 length: 14 amino acids. CDR1 SQVTM and CDR2 ANQGSEA come from the germline V gene. CDR3 in DNA: TGCAGCGTTGAAGAAAGGGGGCCTAACTATGGCTACACCTTC. Amino acids: CSVEERGPNYGYTF.

This clone has just one count. The J gene is TRBJ2-7, the V gene TRBV13, with 14 bases lining up with TRBD2. The CDR3 spans 15 residues. Germline V lookup: CDR1 PRHDT, CDR2 FYEKMQ (reference sequence). The junction had 1 base not matched to a gene; V was cut back by 3 bases and J by 3 bases. In nucleotides, the CDR3 is TGTGCCAGCAGCTTGGGGACTAGCGGGAGCTACGAGCAGTACTTC. Translated, it gives CASSLGTSGSYEQYF.

The chain links TRBV9 to TRBJ1-4; D is possibly TRBD1 (5 bases). Germline V gene lookup returns CDR1 SGDLS and CDR2 YYNGEE. Trimming stripped 3 bases from V and 4 bases from J, with 13 bases between. The CDR3 is 15 residues long. CDR3 in DNA: TGTGCCAGCAGCGCAGCGGGACGGGTTAATGAAAAACTGTTTTTT. Translating it yields CASSAAGRVNEKLFF.

Concerning this clone itself: Other DNA sequences in this sample translate to the same CDR3. V usage is TRBV7-9 and J usage is TRBJ1-1; D possibly corresponds to TRBD1 (5 bases). The CDR3 length is 14 residues. The V end lost 1 base, the J end lost 4 bases, and 10 bases lay between the germline ends. The germline V gene has CDR1 SEHNR and CDR2 FQNEAQ (reference sequence). The CDR3 DNA sequence: TGTGCCAGCAGCTTAGGGGGCCATGGCACTGAAGCTTTCTTT. It is translated as CASSLGGHGTEAFF.

The genes are TRBV9 and TRBJ2-2; no firm D call. CDR3 length equals 13 residues. The germline V gene encodes CDR1 SGDLS and CDR2 YYNGEE. Trimming removed 3 bases at V and 0 bases at J, with 3 bases between. This chain's CDR3 is CASSAPNTGELFF. CDR3 in DNA: TGTGCCAGCAGCGCTCCGAACACCGGGGAGCTGTTTTTT.

This rearrangement joins TRBV3-1 (or the pseudogene TRBV3-2) to TRBJ2-7, with 8 bases fitting TRBD2. This CDR3 has 16 amino acids. The ends lost 0 bases at V and 2 bases at J; junction bases unmatched: 6. Germline V gene data show CDR1 as LGHDT and CDR2 as YNNKEL (reference sequence). The chain's CDR3 is CASSQDLTSGAYEQYF. CDR3 nucleotides: TGTGCCAGCAGCCAAGATCTAACTAGCGGCGCCTACGAGCAGTACTTC.

V gene TRBV18 combines with J gene TRBJ2-1, with 7 positions matching TRBD2. The germline gives CDR1 KGHSH, CDR2 LQKENI. V trimming: 2 bases; J trimming: 7 bases; junction bases outside the gene matches: 8. The CDR3 totals 15 residues. Here the CDR3 reads CASSPGRGGWNEQFF. The CDR3 DNA is TGTGCCAGCTCACCAGGACGGGGAGGGTGGAATGAGCAGTTCTTC. The full variable domain, in which reference TRBV18 and TRBJ2-1 provide the parts outside the CDR3, is NAGVMQNPRHLVRRRGQEARLRCSPMKGHSHVYWYRQLPEEGLKFMVYLQKENIIDESGMPKERFSAEFPKEGPSILRIQQVVRGDSAAYFCASSPGRGGWNEQFFGPGTRLTVL.

The chain joins TRBV18 to TRBJ2-3; D is unresolved. Trimming took 2 bases from V and 0 from J, leaving 12 bases between them. The CDR3 runs to 16 residues. Germline V gene lookup returns CDR1 KGHSH and CDR2 LQKENI. The CDR3 is CASSPAPGLSTDTQYF. The CDR3 coding sequence is TGTGCCAGCTCACCAGCGCCGGGCCTGAGCACAGATACGCAGTATTTT.

V and J are TRBV30 and TRBJ2-6, with D hard to call. The CDR3 length is 16 residues. Germline V CDR1 and CDR2: GTSNPN, SVGIG (reference sequence). Trimming removed 1 base at V and 0 bases at J, with 10 bases between. The CDR3 region is CAWSAGLLSGANVLTF. For the CDR3, the DNA is TGTGCCTGGAGTGCGGGTCTCCTCTCTGGGGCCAACGTCCTGACTTTC.

The J gene is TRBJ1-1, the V gene TRBV28, with TRBD1 as a possible D gene (6 bases). This CDR3 is built from 12 residues. Trimming cost V 5 bases and J 10 bases, with 14 bases left between them. Germline V gene data show CDR1 as MDHEN and CDR2 as SYDVKM. CDR3 in amino acids: CASSQHRVSAFF. The CDR3 nucleotides are TGTGCCAGCAGTCAACACAGGGTATCAGCTTTCTTT.

The chain carries TRBV5-1 and TRBJ1-1; D may be TRBD1 (6 bases). Germline V gives CDR1 SGHRS, CDR2 YFSETQ. The CDR3 runs 14 residues. V shed 2 bases and J shed 5 bases, with 13 bases lying between them. The DNA for the CDR3 is TGCGCCAGCAGCTTCGGGGGGCGAGGTACTGAAGCTTTCTTT. Its translation is CASSFGGRGTEAFF.

The chain combines TRBV10-3 with TRBJ2-3; D is ambiguous. CDR3 length: 14 residues. V was clipped by 0 bases and J by 5 bases, with 9 bases between them. From germline, CDR1 is ENHRY and CDR2 SYGVKD. The CDR3 bases are TGTGCCATCAGTGAGTCGGAAGCCAGAGATACGCAGTATTTT. Amino acid sequence: CAISESEARDTQYF.

The chain uses TRBV5-1 and TRBJ1-3, with D possibly being TRBD1 (6 bases). Trimming cost V 4 bases and J 0 bases, with 8 bases left between them. The CDR3 contains 14 residues. Germline-derived CDR1 and CDR2 are SGHRS and YFSETQ. CDR3 in amino acids: CASSDRISGNTIYF. CDR3 sequence (DNA): TGCGCCAGCAGCGACAGGATCTCTGGAAACACCATATATTTT.

The chain is built from TRBV2 and TRBJ2-1; D remains unclear. Per the germline V gene, CDR1 is SNHLY and CDR2 is FYNNEI. The CDR3 extends over 11 amino acids. V dropped 6 bases and J dropped 4 bases, with 4 bases sitting between them. CDR3 amino acids: CASRGYNEQFF. The CDR3 DNA sequence: TGTGCCAGCAGGGGTTACAATGAGCAGTTCTTC.

This clone was counted once. The chain recombines TRBV11-2 with TRBJ2-1; TRBD2 matches 7 bases. V shed 1 base, J shed 0 bases, and the junction held 0 bases outside the gene matches. CDR1 SGHAT and CDR2 FQNNGV come from the germline V gene. This CDR3 has 15 residues. The CDR3 region is CASSLGTSSYNEQFF. The CDR3 DNA is TGTGCCAGCAGCTTAGGGACTAGCTCCTACAATGAGCAGTTCTTC.

The chain couples TRBV28 to TRBJ1-1, with 8 bases aligning to TRBD1. The germline CDR1 and CDR2 sequences are MDHEN and SYDVKM. CDR3 length equals 16 residues. V lost 3 bases, J lost 6 bases, and 12 bases stayed unmatched. CDR3 in amino acids: CASSLAGTTGVPEAFF. CDR3 sequence (DNA): TGTGCCAGCAGTTTGGCGGGTACGACAGGGGTCCCTGAAGCTTTCTTT.

This clone was seen only once. The rearrangement uses TRBV5-3 and TRBJ2-1; TRBD2 aligns across 11 bases. TRBV5-3 is an ORF, with its function uncertain. J gave up 6 bases and V 3 bases, and 8 bases lay outside the gene matches. The CDR3 has 16 residues. This CDR3 is CARSYTGTSGRNEQFF. The CDR3 coding sequence is TGTGCCAGAAGCTACACCGGGACTAGCGGCCGCAATGAGCAGTTCTTC.